These 3 T cell receptor beta chains originate from one sample sequenced in a study of T-cell memory formation after mild COVID-19. Via MiXCR, TCRdb re-called the 5' RACE reads, giving one row per CDR3 protein. This table has roughly 450,000 distinct CDR3 sequences, over 15% appearing once. Sequenced sample: PBMCs or a T cell subset sorted from them (not recorded which). The origin of the receptors is an adult woman who had mild COVID-19 (a few samples of this study predate the infection). Cell type and time point are not known.

The chain uses TRBV12-3 or TRBV12-4 and TRBJ2-3; tentative D call: TRBD2 (5 bases). The CDR3 is made up of 12 amino acids. Deletions cut 6 bases from V and 7 bases from J, with 11 bases between. The CDR3 reads CASSDSGYTQYF. The CDR3 coding sequence is TGTGCCAGCAGCGACTCGGGGTATACGCAGTATTTT.

This clonotype occurred a few times. This rearrangement joins TRBV7-8 to TRBJ2-1; TRBD2 matches 9 bases. Germline lookup yields CDR1 SGHVS and CDR2 FQNEAQ. The CDR3 spans 16 residues. The V gene end was trimmed by 1 base and the J gene end by 8 bases; junction bases not matched to a gene: 9. CDR3 in amino acids: CASSLVSAGGLHEQFF. In DNA, the CDR3 is TGTGCCAGCAGCTTAGTGTCAGCGGGGGGCCTCCATGAGCAGTTCTTC.

This clonotype showed up just a few times. The V call is TRBV5-1, the J call TRBJ2-2, with 7 bases aligning to TRBD1. The CDR3 covers 17 residues. Trimming cost V 4 bases and J 1 base; bases outside gene matches: 10. Germline V lookup: CDR1 SGHRS, CDR2 YFSETQ. For the CDR3, the DNA is TGCGCCAGCAGCACCTCGCAACGGACAGGGAACACCGGGGAGCTGTTTTTT. The encoded protein is CASSTSQRTGNTGELFF.